The 32 T cell receptor beta chains given below trace back to one sample, sequenced in a study of glioma-infiltrating T cells after dendritic cell vaccination. Sequencing used immunoSEQ multiplex PCR; TCRdb keeps in-frame clones, though not all of them. The table has around 83,000 clones, 75% to 90% seen once. The time point: after dendritic cell vaccination, including at tumor progression/relapse. Specimen: blood, collected after dendritic cell vaccination. These receptors were collected from a human donor with glioblastoma.

The chain carries TRBV7-6 and TRBJ2-3; 11 nucleotides agree with TRBD1. The J segment lost 4 bases and the V segment lost 5 bases, leaving 5 bases of the junction unmatched. CDR1 is SGHVS and CDR2 is FNYEAQ in the germline V gene. This CDR3 contains 15 residues. CDR3 DNA sequence: TGTGCCAGCAGCCGTGGGACAGGGGGGTCAGATACGCAGTATTTT. Protein: CASSRGTGGSDTQYF.

The rearrangement links TRBV5-1 to TRBJ2-5; a possible D gene is TRBD2 (6 bases). Germline CDR1 reads SGHRS; CDR2 reads YFSETQ. This CDR3 spans 13 amino acids. V lost 3 bases to trimming and J lost 1 base, with 7 bases between them. CDR3 in amino acids: CASSSGSQETQYF. Written as DNA, the CDR3 is TGCGCCAGCAGCTCCGGGAGCCAAGAGACCCAGTACTTC.

This clone occurred once. The rearrangement links TRBV6-1 to TRBJ1-1; D is ambiguous. Germline-derived CDR1 and CDR2 are MNHNS and SASEGT. The V end was cut by 3 bases, the J end by 6 bases, with 11 bases between. The CDR3 has 13 amino acids. This chain's CDR3 is CASSERVTSEAFF. The CDR3 nucleotides are TGTGCCAGCAGTGAGAGGGTCACGTCTGAAGCTTTCTTT.

This rearrangement joins TRBV28 to TRBJ1-1, with 8 bases fitting TRBD1. Losses at the gene ends were 7 bases for V and 0 bases for J; bases not matched to a gene: 7. Per the germline V gene, CDR1 is MDHEN and CDR2 is SYDVKM. The CDR3 sequence is 15 residues long. The CDR3 coding sequence is TGTGCCAGCATTCTCGACAGGGGATTGAACACTGAAGCTTTCTTT. Translation: CASILDRGLNTEAFF.

J is TRBJ2-7 and V is TRBV19; TRBD1 agrees at 9 bases. Germline CDR1 is LNHDA and CDR2 is SQIVND (reference sequence). The CDR3 contains 13 residues. V shed 7 bases, J shed 6 bases, and the junction held 7 bases outside the gene matches. DNA of the CDR3: TGTGCCAGTAAAGACAGGGGGTCGATCGAGCAGTACTTC. Encoded protein: CASKDRGSIEQYF.

This chain links TRBV6-1 with TRBJ2-7; 9 positions match TRBD1. V shed 0 bases and J 7 bases; nucleotides not matched to a gene: 19. Germline-derived CDR1 and CDR2 are MNHNS and SASEGT. The CDR3 consists of 19 residues. The CDR3 bases are TGTGCCAGCAGTGAAGCATTGATGATGGTCGCGGGACAGGGTGAAGAGCAGTACTTC. Encoded protein: CASSEALMMVAGQGEEQYF.

This clone was picked up one time. This chain uses TRBV9 with TRBJ2-3, with TRBD2 as a possible D gene (5 bases). Trimming took 0 bases from V and 4 from J, leaving 15 bases between them. Per germline, CDR1 SGDLS and CDR2 YYNGEE. The CDR3 totals 16 residues. Here the CDR3 reads CASSVGPVEGADTQYF. For the CDR3, the DNA is TGTGCCAGCAGCGTAGGCCCCGTTGAGGGCGCAGATACGCAGTATTTT.

This chain connects TRBV2 to TRBJ2-2; 7 nucleotides match TRBD1. Losses at the gene ends were 6 bases for V and 0 bases for J; bases not matched to a gene: 4. There are 15 residues in the CDR3. Germline V gives CDR1 SNHLY, CDR2 FYNNEI. The CDR3 loop reads CASRETGSNTGELFF. The CDR3 nucleotides read TGTGCCAGCAGGGAGACAGGGTCGAACACCGGGGAGCTGTTTTTT. The full variable domain, with the rest looked up from reference TRBV2 and TRBJ2-2, is EPEVTQTPSHQVTQMGQEVILRCVPISNHLYFYWYRQILGQKVEFLVSFYNNEISEKSEIFDDQFSVERPDGSNFTLKIRSTKLEDSAMYFCASRETGSNTGELFFGEGSRLTVL.

The J gene is TRBJ2-3, the V gene TRBV19; 10 nucleotides line up with TRBD2. The V gene end was trimmed by 7 bases and the J gene end by 0 bases; junction bases not matched to a gene: 7. The CDR3 is 16 amino acids. Germline V gene sequence: CDR1 LNHDA, CDR2 SQIVND (reference sequence). The DNA of the CDR3 is TGTGCCAGTAACCCGACTAGCGGGTACAGCACAGATACGCAGTATTTT. Its translation: CASNPTSGYSTDTQYF.

This clone was seen only once. V gene TRBV29-1 combines with J gene TRBJ1-5, with no clear D. There are 14 residues in the CDR3. CDR1 SQVTM and CDR2 ANQGSEA come from the germline V gene. V was cut by 4 bases and J by 1 base, with 11 bases left in between. Here the CDR3 reads CSVGEELSNQPQHF. DNA for the CDR3: TGCAGCGTTGGGGAGGAATTGAGCAATCAGCCCCAGCATTTT.

The chain links TRBV5-4 to TRBJ2-5, with a possible D match to TRBD2 (5 bases). Trimming pared 2 bases from V and 4 bases from J, leaving 12 bases between. The CDR3 extends over 14 amino acids. The germline gives CDR1 SGHNT, CDR2 YYREEE (reference sequence). As DNA, the CDR3 is TGTGCCAGCAGCTTTCCCCTAGCCCCAGAGACCCAGTACTTC. The encoded protein is CASSFPLAPETQYF.

The V call is TRBV6-1, the J call TRBJ1-2, with a possible D match to TRBD1 (5 bases). V was trimmed by 4 bases and J by 4 bases, leaving 13 bases between them. This CDR3 spans 14 amino acids. Germline assignment: CDR1 MNHNS and CDR2 SASEGT. The CDR3 DNA follows: TGTGCCAGCAGTGGTGGGACTTTGTTCTATGGCTACACCTTC. Protein sequence: CASSGGTLFYGYTF.

The V gene is TRBV4-2, the J gene TRBJ2-1; 10 nucleotides match TRBD2. The CDR3 totals 15 residues. J gave up 8 bases and V 2 bases, and 6 bases lay outside the gene matches. Germline lookup yields CDR1 LGHNA and CDR2 YNFKEQ. The CDR3 bases are TGTGCCAGCAGCCAACCAGCGGGAGGGCCTCATGAGCAGTTCTTC. Its translation is CASSQPAGGPHEQFF.

The chain has TRBV27 and TRBJ2-7, with 8 bases fitting TRBD2. From germline, CDR1 is MNHEY and CDR2 SMNVEV (reference sequence). The trim removed 4 bases at V and 4 bases at J, leaving 6 bases unmatched. The CDR3 runs 14 residues. Here the CDR3 DNA reads TGTGCCAGCAGTTCATCCGGGGGGGGTTACGAGCAGTACTTC. Amino acid sequence: CASSSSGGGYEQYF.

Note on this clone: Distinct nucleotide sequences in the sample also encode this CDR3. This chain joins TRBV7-9 and TRBJ1-1; D gene ambiguous. CDR1 is SEHNR, CDR2 FQNEAQ, per germline (reference sequence). The CDR3 runs to 13 residues. V was shortened by 1 base and J by 0 bases, with 3 bases between the two germline ends. In DNA, the CDR3 is TGTGCCAGCAGCTTAGACATGAACACTGAAGCTTTCTTT. Protein sequence: CASSLDMNTEAFF.

This clone was found a few times. The V call is TRBV15, the J call TRBJ1-6; no clear D. The CDR3 has 17 amino acids. V was pared by 0 bases and J by 4 bases, with 13 bases between. Germline V gives CDR1 LNHNV, CDR2 YYDKDF (reference sequence). The CDR3 protein is CATSRDSRQSYNSPLHF. The CDR3 region has the DNA TGTGCCACCAGCAGAGATTCCAGACAATCGTATAATTCACCCCTCCACTTT.

The chain couples TRBV4-2 to TRBJ2-1; 8 bases line up with TRBD2. Trimming removed 1 base from V and 12 bases from J; junction bases left unmatched: 14. The CDR3 loop spans 16 amino acids. Germline lookup yields CDR1 LGHNA and CDR2 YNFKEQ. CDR3 region: CASSQGASGPLPGQFF. CDR3 sequence (DNA): TGTGCCAGCAGCCAAGGCGCTAGCGGGCCCCTACCTGGGCAGTTCTTC.

The CDR3 DNA sequence: TGTGCCAGCAGCAGGGGTCAGCACTACACCTTC. As protein: CASSRGQHYTF. The rearrangement links TRBV5-4 to TRBJ1-2; D perhaps matches TRBD1 (5 bases). CDR3 size: 11 residues. Germline CDR1 reads SGHNT; CDR2 reads YYREEE (reference sequence). Trimming cost V 4 bases and J 10 bases, with 11 bases left between them. The complete variable domain, with remaining parts taken from reference TRBV5-4 and TRBJ1-2, reads ETGVTQSPTHLIKTRGQQVTLRCSSQSGHNTVSWYQQALGQGPQFIFQYYREEENGRGNFPPRFSGLQFPNYSSELNVNALELDDSALYLCASSRGQHYTFGSGTRLTVV.

J is TRBJ1-5 and V is TRBV7-6; weak D call: TRBD1 (5 bases). CDR1 SGHVS and CDR2 FNYEAQ come from the germline V gene. The CDR3 has 17 residues. Trimming removed 3 bases at V and 0 bases at J, with 15 bases between. The DNA for the CDR3 is TGTGCCAGCAGCTTGGGACTAGGGGTTCATAGCAATCAGCCCCAGCATTTT. It codes for CASSLGLGVHSNQPQHF.

The chain combines TRBV7-3 with TRBJ1-2, with D possibly matching TRBD1 (6 bases). The germline V gene has CDR1 SGHTA and CDR2 FQGTGA. The V end was cut by 2 bases, the J end by 8 bases, with 9 bases between. The CDR3 has 12 amino acids. CDR3 DNA: TGTGCCAGCAGCTTAGCGGGGGCAGGCTACACCTTC. Translated, it gives CASSLAGAGYTF.

Only one count was recorded for this clone. J is TRBJ2-7 and V is TRBV6-1, with 8 bases lining up with TRBD1. Trimming cost V 0 bases and J 2 bases; bases outside gene matches: 3. Germline V CDR1 and CDR2: MNHNS, SASEGT. This CDR3 contains 15 residues. In DNA form, the CDR3 reads TGTGCCAGCAGTGAAGCGCCGGGACAGGCCTACGAGCAGTACTTC. This codes for CASSEAPGQAYEQYF.

This chain links TRBV7-9 with TRBJ1-4, with no clear D. Between the trimmed V and J ends, which lost 5 bases and 8 bases, there was a span of 12 bases. This CDR3 is 13 amino acids long. Looked up from germline, CDR1 is SEHNR and CDR2 is FQNEAQ (reference sequence). CDR3 protein: CASSPGWPEKLFF. CDR3 nucleotides: TGTGCCAGCAGCCCCGGGTGGCCCGAAAAACTGTTTTTT.

This rearrangement joins TRBV5-4 to TRBJ2-7; D call uncertain. Germline CDR1 is SGHNT and CDR2 is YYREEE (reference sequence). The CDR3 covers 15 residues. Trimming took 4 bases from V and 2 from J, leaving 16 bases between them. As DNA, the CDR3 is TGTGCCAGCAGCCGAGCTCAGGAAGGAACCTACGAGCAGTACTTC. Encoded protein: CASSRAQEGTYEQYF.

The V gene is TRBV7-6, the J gene TRBJ2-3; D not certain. V gave up 6 bases and J gave up 1 base, with 11 bases separating them. The CDR3 length is 14 residues. Germline V lookup: CDR1 SGHVS, CDR2 FNYEAQ. The CDR3 DNA is TGTGCCAGCAGTCAAAGCCATGGCACAGATACGCAGTATTTT. The encoded protein is CASSQSHGTDTQYF.

The genes are TRBV6-5 and TRBJ2-5, with 7 bases that match TRBD1. The CDR3 runs 15 residues. The germline gives CDR1 MNHEY, CDR2 SVGAGI. V trimming: 6 bases; J trimming: 1 base; junction bases outside the gene matches: 8. In DNA, the CDR3 is TGTGCCAGCAGCCGCCGACAGGGAATCCAAGAGACCCAGTACTTC. The encoded protein is CASSRRQGIQETQYF.

This rearrangement joins TRBV7-3 to TRBJ2-7; tentative D call: TRBD2 (6 bases). The V and J ends lost 5 bases and 0 bases respectively, with 11 bases between them. The V gene's germline CDR1 is SGHTA and CDR2 FQGTGA. The CDR3 totals 14 residues. The CDR3: CASSADGSSYEQYF. The DNA of the CDR3 is TGTGCCAGCAGCGCTGACGGGAGCTCCTACGAGCAGTACTTC.

The V gene is TRBV11-3, the J gene TRBJ2-1; TRBD2 agrees at 8 bases. Trimming cost V 4 bases and J 5 bases; bases outside gene matches: 7. The CDR3 sequence is 15 residues long. CDR1 is SGHNT, CDR2 YENEEA, per germline. The CDR3 DNA is TGTGCCAGCAGCTCCCCGGGACTAGGCCACAATGAGCAGTTCTTC. It codes for CASSSPGLGHNEQFF.

Only a few counts were recorded for this clone. The chain is built from TRBV18 and TRBJ1-5; 8 positions match TRBD1. Germline V gives CDR1 KGHSH, CDR2 LQKENI. The CDR3 length is 14 residues. The ends lost 4 bases at V and 9 bases at J; junction bases unmatched: 8. CDR3 protein: CASSLMDRDSPQHF. The CDR3 bases are TGTGCCAGCTCACTTATGGACAGGGATTCGCCCCAGCATTTT. Supplemented by reference TRBV18 and TRBJ1-5, the full variable domain reads NAGVMQNPRHLVRRRGQEARLRCSPMKGHSHVYWYRQLPEEGLKFMVYLQKENIIDESGMPKERFSAEFPKEGPSILRIQQVVRGDSAAYFCASSLMDRDSPQHFGDGTRLSIL.

The chain combines TRBV5-3 with TRBJ2-5, with 7 bases identical to TRBD1. TRBV5-3 is an open reading frame, and its role is uncertain. The V gene end was trimmed by 0 bases and the J gene end by 4 bases; junction bases not matched to a gene: 18. CDR3 length equals 19 residues. The DNA for the CDR3 is TGTGCCAGAAGCTTGGGTGGGCGATGGCAGGGGGAAAAGAGAGAGACCCAGTACTTC. Encoded protein: CARSLGGRWQGEKRETQYF.

Only a few counts were recorded for this clone. This chain links TRBV18 with TRBJ2-3, with 7 bases matching TRBD1. Looked up from germline, CDR1 is KGHSH and CDR2 is LQKENI. The trim removed 1 base at V and 0 bases at J, leaving 1 base unmatched. This CDR3 has 15 residues. DNA of the CDR3: TGTGCCAGCTCACCACAGGGGGCAAGCACAGATACGCAGTATTTT. Encoded protein: CASSPQGASTDTQYF.

The chain joins TRBV14 to TRBJ2-2; 8 bases are shared with TRBD2. Germline V CDR1 and CDR2: SGHDN, FVKESK. This CDR3 has 16 amino acids. The J segment lost 6 bases and the V segment lost 0 bases, leaving 6 bases of the junction unmatched. The CDR3 DNA reads TGTGCCAGCAGCCAAGAGGGGACTAGGAGGGCCGGGGAGCTGTTTTTT. Its protein product is CASSQEGTRRAGELFF.

The V call is TRBV10-1, the J call TRBJ1-5, with D unclear. This CDR3 has 12 residues. V gave up 11 bases and J gave up 7 bases, with 15 bases separating them. Per the germline V gene, CDR1 is WNHNN and CDR2 is SYGVQD (reference sequence). The CDR3 DNA follows: TGCGCCCGCCCGGGAGAGGAACAGCCCCAGCATTTT. Amino acid sequence: CARPGEEQPQHF.